This T cell receptor beta chain was captured by sequencing in a study of blood T cells in healthy people across ages. Study in general: Using template switching, researchers captured about one barcoded beta molecule for each two T cells.

For the second PCR, which ran for roughly 6 to 11 cycles, a sample-barcoded 5' primer and a J-beta primer mix were used. TCRdb used MiXCR to reprocess the 5' RACE reads, holding one entry per CDR3 protein. In the table there are 600,000 or so distinct CDR3 sequences, 25% to 30% of which are singletons. Study results and limitations: As age increased, TCR beta diversity per million T cells fell in a roughly linear fashion.

Concerning this clonotype itself: Its antigen is not known. The junction departs from the called germline gene at one end, perhaps through a read error.

The CDR3 is made up of 15 amino acids. This sequence joins TRBV12-3 or TRBV12-4 and TRBJ2-1; D is undetermined. The sequenced material came from blood. This receptor was taken from an elderly woman in good health. The DNA of the CDR3 is TGCGCCAGCAGTTGTTTGATGATAGACCACAATGAGCAGTTCTTC. It specifies CASSCLMIDHNEQFF.